The sequence of this T cell receptor beta chain was determined in a study of cytomegalovirus exposure and HLA in healthy donors. The PCR was carried out with 60 Vbeta primers and 13 Jbeta primers. Sequenced by immunoSEQ multiplex PCR; TCRdb stores in-frame clones only, minus some. The repertoire consists of about 150,000 clones, with roughly 80% occurring once and the leading ten covering roughly 12%. Germline CDR1 LNHDA, CDR2 SQIVND (reference sequence). CDR3 size: 11 residues. Trimming took 10 bases from V and 11 from J, leaving 15 bases between them. This sequence originates from a man under 40 in good health and CMV-seropositive. V and J are TRBV19 and TRBJ1-5; weak D call: TRBD1 (5 bases). Material: PBMCs. DNA of the CDR3: TGTGCCACCCGGGGGGGGATTTCCCAGCATTTT. Amino acid sequence: CATRGGISQHF.